These 26 T cell receptor beta chains share one sample of origin, sequenced in a study of cytomegalovirus exposure and HLA in healthy donors. With 60 Vbeta and 13 Jbeta primers, the PCR was carried out. The repertoire was sequenced with immunoSEQ multiplex PCR; TCRdb's copy has only in-frame clones and lacks some. The sample consists of under 250,000 clones, around 83% of them appearing once. The sample taken for sequencing was PBMCs. The receptors shown here come from a woman aged 40 to 50 in good health and CMV-seronegative.

This clone was counted a single time. The chain is built from TRBV19 and TRBJ1-1; the match to TRBD1 covers 7 bases. The CDR3 extends over 15 amino acids. From germline, CDR1 is LNHDA and CDR2 SQIVND (reference sequence). Unmatched junction bases numbered 15, after V lost 1 base and J lost 13 bases. CDR3 sequence reads: CASSIVVTGLYQVFF. Here the CDR3 DNA reads TGTGCCAGTAGTATAGTCGTGACAGGGCTTTATCAGGTTTTCTTT.

The CDR3 DNA sequence: TGTGCCAGCTCACGGACAGCGGGGGAGCTGTTTTTT. Translating it yields CASSRTAGELFF. The genes are TRBV18 and TRBJ2-2; perhaps TRBD1 as D (6 bases). CDR1 KGHSH and CDR2 LQKENI come from the germline V gene. V was clipped by 4 bases and J by 8 bases, with 8 bases between them. The CDR3 totals 12 residues.

The chain couples TRBV7-6 to TRBJ2-3; no reliable D call. The CDR3 has 14 residues. With 5 bases removed from V and 1 base from J, the gap between germline ends came to 10 bases. From germline, CDR1 is SGHVS and CDR2 FNYEAQ. The CDR3 sequence is CASSRRSGTDTQYF. CDR3 in DNA: TGTGCCAGCAGCCGCAGATCAGGCACAGATACGCAGTATTTT.

The chain employs TRBV5-6 and TRBJ2-2; 12 bases line up with TRBD2. Germline V gene lookup returns CDR1 SGHDT and CDR2 YYEEEE. With 4 bases clipped from V and 6 bases from J, the junction kept 10 bases outside the gene matches. The CDR3 sequence is 17 residues long. CDR3 coding DNA: TGTGCCAGCAGCACCTTTACCCTAGCGGGAGGGGCCGGGGAGCTGTTTTTT. It yields the protein CASSTFTLAGGAGELFF. The entire variable domain, with the rest obtained from reference TRBV5-6 and TRBJ2-2, is as follows: DAGVTQSPTHLIKTRGQQVTLRCSPKSGHDTVSWYQQALGQGPQFIFQYYEEEERQRGNFPDRFSGHQFPNYSSELNVNALLLGDSALYLCASSTFTLAGGAGELFFGEGSRLTVL.

J is TRBJ2-7 and V is TRBV18, with 8 bases matching TRBD1. This CDR3 has 13 amino acids. Germline-derived CDR1 and CDR2 are KGHSH and LQKENI. The V and J ends lost 5 bases and 3 bases, in that order; junction bases with no gene match: 3. Written as DNA, the CDR3 is TGTGCCAGCTCAGAGGACAGGGACTACGAGCAGTACTTC. Translation gives CASSEDRDYEQYF.

The chain couples TRBV6-4 to TRBJ2-7, with 11 nucleotides matching TRBD2. CDR1 and CDR2 (germline): MRHNA, SNTAGT. The CDR3 sequence is 14 residues long. With 3 bases clipped from V and 5 bases from J, the junction kept 3 bases outside the gene matches. DNA of the CDR3: TGTGCCAGCAGTGATACTAGCGGGAGCGACGAGCAGTACTTC. It yields the protein CASSDTSGSDEQYF.

The V call is TRBV29-1, the J call TRBJ2-1; 10 bases align to TRBD2. Germline trimming cut 7 bases from V and 1 base from J; bases unmatched to any gene: 4. This CDR3 comprises 14 residues. The germline gives CDR1 SQVTM, CDR2 ANQGSEA. CDR3 loop: CSGGAGGSYNEQFF. The DNA of the CDR3 is TGCAGCGGGGGAGCGGGAGGGTCCTACAATGAGCAGTTCTTC.

With respect to this clone: Other nucleotide sequences in the sample specify the same CDR3. The rearrangement links TRBV5-1 to TRBJ2-7; 9 bases are a match to TRBD1. Trimming at V came to 4 bases and at J to 2 bases, leaving 4 bases not matched to a gene. CDR1 SGHRS and CDR2 YFSETQ come from the germline V gene. This CDR3 comprises 14 residues. The CDR3 protein is CASSPRQGAYEQYF. The CDR3 nucleotides read TGCGCCAGCAGCCCCCGACAGGGGGCCTACGAGCAGTACTTC. Variable domain in full (rest from reference TRBV5-1 and TRBJ2-7): KAGVTQTPRYLIKTRGQQVTLSCSPISGHRSVSWYQQTPGQGLQFLFEYFSETQRNKGNFPGRFSGRQFSNSRSEMNVSTLELGDSALYLCASSPRQGAYEQYFGPGTRLTVT.

The chain recombines TRBV6-5 with TRBJ1-2; D is possibly TRBD1 (6 bases). The V end was cut by 6 bases, the J end by 5 bases, with 19 bases between. Germline assignment: CDR1 MNHEY and CDR2 SVGAGI. This CDR3 is built from 15 residues. The CDR3 sequence is CASRNLDSEFYGYTF. As DNA, the CDR3 is TGTGCCAGCAGAAATTTGGACAGCGAGTTTTATGGCTACACCTTC.

The genes are TRBV7-9 and TRBJ2-7, with 7 bases that match TRBD1. CDR1 is SEHNR and CDR2 is FQNEAQ in the germline V gene (reference sequence). There are 13 residues in the CDR3. V was clipped by 6 bases and J by 6 bases; unmatched bases: 8. DNA of the CDR3: TGTGCCAGCAGTTACGACAGGGCTGGCGAGCAGTACTTC. It yields the protein CASSYDRAGEQYF. Complete variable domain (other parts from reference TRBV7-9 and TRBJ2-7): DTGVSQNPRHKITKRGQNVTFRCDPISEHNRLYWYRQTLGQGPEFLTYFQNEAQLEKSRLLSDRFSAERPKGSFSTLEIQRTEQGDSAMYLCASSYDRAGEQYFGPGTRLTVT.

This clone has a single count. The chain has TRBV19 and TRBJ2-3; 10 bases match TRBD2. Germline V gene sequence: CDR1 LNHDA, CDR2 SQIVND (reference sequence). The J segment lost 3 bases and the V segment lost 5 bases, leaving 8 bases of the junction unmatched. The CDR3 loop spans 16 amino acids. CDR3 nucleotide sequence: TGTGCCAGTAGTGCCCTTAGCGGGAGGCTGACAGATACGCAGTATTTT. Translated, it gives CASSALSGRLTDTQYF.

In nucleotides, the CDR3 is TGTGCCAGCAGGTTACTAGCGGCACCGTACAATGAGCAGTTCTTC. Protein: CASRLLAAPYNEQFF. V and J are TRBV2 and TRBJ2-1, with TRBD2 matching 8 bases. Per the germline V gene, CDR1 is SNHLY and CDR2 is FYNNEI. J was trimmed by 4 bases and V by 6 bases; bases with no gene match: 8. The CDR3 runs to 15 residues.

This clone came up a few times. The V gene is TRBV13, the J gene TRBJ1-2, with D maybe TRBD1 (6 bases). The germline gives CDR1 PRHDT, CDR2 FYEKMQ (reference sequence). The V and J ends lost 8 bases and 4 bases respectively, with 11 bases between them. The CDR3 is 12 amino acids. The CDR3: CASGGQSYGYTF. As DNA, the CDR3 is TGTGCCAGCGGTGGACAGTCCTATGGCTACACCTTC.

V and J are TRBV5-1 and TRBJ2-3; TRBD1 agrees at 7 bases. The junction had 3 bases not matched to a gene; V was cut back by 2 bases and J by 0 bases. The CDR3 extends over 15 amino acids. Germline values: CDR1 SGHRS, CDR2 YFSETQ. CDR3: CASSLRGQSTDTQYF. CDR3 DNA: TGCGCCAGCAGCTTACGGGGACAGAGCACAGATACGCAGTATTTT.

This chain uses TRBV7-8 with TRBJ2-7; 7 bases line up with TRBD2. CDR1 and CDR2 from the germline V gene are SGHVS and FQNEAQ. The V segment lost 6 bases and the J segment 1 base; nucleotides outside the gene matches: 9. CDR3 length: 15 residues. CDR3 bases: TGTGCCAGCAGGGGTAGCGGGTATGAATCCTACGAGCAGTACTTC. It is translated as CASRGSGYESYEQYF.

The chain carries TRBV2 and TRBJ2-2; no definite D call. The CDR3 spans 13 residues. Looked up from germline, CDR1 is SNHLY and CDR2 is FYNNEI. Trimming removed 3 bases from V and 5 bases from J, with 7 bases in between. The DNA for the CDR3 is TGTGCCAGCAGTGAGAGGTCAACCGGGGAGCTGTTTTTT. This codes for CASSERSTGELFF.

V gene TRBV28 combines with J gene TRBJ1-3; TRBD1 aligns across 9 bases. V gave up 6 bases and J gave up 8 bases; unmatched junction bases: 5. Germline V gene lookup returns CDR1 MDHEN and CDR2 SYDVKM. The CDR3 extends over 13 amino acids. CDR3 in amino acids: CASRQDRGYTIYF. DNA of the CDR3: TGTGCCAGCAGACAGGACAGGGGTTACACCATATATTTT.

The table lists this clone with a count of one. V is TRBV4-1 and J is TRBJ2-5; D is possibly TRBD1 (5 bases). The CDR3 contains 15 residues. Germline-derived CDR1 and CDR2 are MGHRA and YSYEKL. V shed 0 bases and J shed 3 bases, with 11 bases lying between them. This CDR3 reads CASSQERQSEETQYF. The CDR3 nucleotides are TGCGCCAGCAGCCAAGAACGACAGTCCGAAGAGACCCAGTACTTC.

V usage is TRBV7-9 and J usage is TRBJ2-7, with TRBD2 identical over 7 bases. Germline CDR1 SEHNR, CDR2 FQNEAQ (reference sequence). CDR3 length: 14 amino acids. V shed 1 base and J 3 bases; nucleotides not matched to a gene: 3. The CDR3 coding sequence is TGTGCCAGCAGCTTAGAGGGAGGGTACTACGAGCAGTACTTC. As protein: CASSLEGGYYEQYF.

The V call is TRBV19, the J call TRBJ1-5; unclear D gene. V lost 3 bases and J 0 bases, leaving 15 bases between the germline ends. There are 17 residues in the CDR3. Looked up from germline, CDR1 is LNHDA and CDR2 is SQIVND (reference sequence). The CDR3, as DNA: TGTGCCAGTAGTATCTCGCCAGGAGGGTATAGCAATCAGCCCCAGCATTTT. Its protein is CASSISPGGYSNQPQHF.

The chain recombines TRBV7-2 with TRBJ2-7; perhaps TRBD2 as D (7 bases). CDR3 length: 14 residues. Trimming stripped 5 bases from V and 2 bases from J, with 13 bases between. In germline, CDR1 is SGHTA, CDR2 FQGNSA. CDR3 in DNA: TGTGCCAGCAGCGGAGGGGGGGGGCCCTACGAGCAGTACTTC. This codes for CASSGGGGPYEQYF.

The genes are TRBV7-2 and TRBJ1-1; D remains ambiguous. This CDR3 contains 13 residues. Trimming pared 5 bases from V and 1 base from J, leaving 8 bases between. Germline CDR1 and CDR2: SGHTA and FQGNSA. CDR3 DNA: TGTGCCAGCAGCGTAACACAGAACACTGAAGCTTTCTTT. Translated: CASSVTQNTEAFF.

In this sample, this clone turned up once. The chain recombines TRBV5-1 with TRBJ2-7; 10 bases fit TRBD2. V shed 7 bases, J shed 0 bases, and the junction held 7 bases outside the gene matches. From germline, CDR1 is SGHRS and CDR2 YFSETQ. This CDR3 contains 15 residues. CDR3 in amino acids: CASPCWTSGSYEQYF. The CDR3 nucleotides are TGCGCCAGCCCGTGTTGGACTAGCGGCTCCTACGAGCAGTACTTC.

The rearrangement links TRBV9 to TRBJ2-2, with 7 bases identical to TRBD2. The CDR3 is 16 amino acids. V lost 3 bases and J lost 1; bases outside the gene matches: 6. CDR1 and CDR2 from the germline V gene are SGDLS and YYNGEE. The CDR3 sequence: CASSERSGVNTGELFF. CDR3 nucleotides: TGTGCCAGCAGCGAAAGGAGCGGGGTGAACACCGGGGAGCTGTTTTTT.

The rearrangement joins TRBV27 to TRBJ2-1; 9 bases map to TRBD2. The V gene end was trimmed by 4 bases and the J gene end by 10 bases; junction bases not matched to a gene: 14. The germline V gene has CDR1 MNHEY and CDR2 SMNVEV (reference sequence). The CDR3 spans 16 residues. CDR3 sequence reads: CASSSLTSGGPFEQFF. The CDR3, as DNA: TGTGCCAGCAGTTCACTTACCAGCGGGGGGCCTTTCGAGCAGTTCTTC.

The genes are TRBV19 and TRBJ1-5, with D possibly being TRBD1 (6 bases). Looked up from germline, CDR1 is LNHDA and CDR2 is SQIVND (reference sequence). V shed 3 bases and J shed 2 bases, with 11 bases lying between them. This CDR3 has 15 amino acids. The CDR3 sequence is CASSMARGRNQPQHF. The CDR3 DNA reads TGTGCCAGTAGTATGGCCAGGGGCCGCAATCAGCCCCAGCATTTT.